The 30 T cell receptor beta chains below were found in one sample sequenced in a study of blood T cell repertoires in COVID-19. This table comes from immunoSEQ multiplex PCR, and its TCRdb copy is limited to in-frame clones, with some not included. This sample has tens of thousands of clones, with roughly 87% found just once. The source material was peripheral blood. The receptors shown here come from a man aged 55-75 years with active COVID-19.

This chain connects TRBV19 to TRBJ2-3, with D tentatively TRBD2 (6 bases). Germline loops: CDR1 LNHDA, CDR2 SQIVND (reference sequence). CDR3 length: 14 amino acids. V lost 11 bases to trimming and J lost 3 bases, with 18 bases between them. CDR3 nucleotide sequence: TGTGCCGTAGACCCCACGGAGGGAACAGATACGCAGTATTTT. This encodes CAVDPTEGTDTQYF.

The chain combines TRBV29-1 with TRBJ1-5; D might be TRBD1 (6 bases). CDR3 length equals 14 residues. V was clipped by 6 bases and J by 0 bases, with 12 bases between them. Germline assignment: CDR1 SQVTM and CDR2 ANQGSEA. The CDR3 loop is CSVATGSSNQPQHF. DNA of the CDR3: TGCAGCGTCGCTACAGGGTCTAGCAATCAGCCCCAGCATTTT.

The J gene is TRBJ2-3, the V gene TRBV6-1; D is possibly TRBD1 (6 bases). The germline V gene encodes CDR1 MNHNS and CDR2 SASEGT. The CDR3 sequence is 15 residues long. V dropped 3 bases and J dropped 5 bases, with 15 bases sitting between them. The CDR3 loop is CASSDPQGFKDTQYF. Here the CDR3 DNA reads TGTGCCAGCAGTGACCCACAGGGTTTTAAAGATACGCAGTATTTT.

As to this clone: The same CDR3 is also encoded by other DNA sequences in this sample. The gene calls are TRBV5-1 and TRBJ2-2; 11 bases map to TRBD1. CDR3 size: 15 residues. Germline V CDR1 and CDR2: SGHRS, YFSETQ. V shed 4 bases, J shed 4 bases, and the junction held 3 bases outside the gene matches. This chain's CDR3 is CASSTGQGGTGELFF. CDR3 sequence (DNA): TGCGCCAGCAGCACGGGACAGGGGGGCACCGGGGAGCTGTTTTTT.

This clone occurred once. The V call is TRBV6-1, the J call TRBJ1-4; D remains ambiguous. The CDR3 sequence is 15 residues long. The ends were cut back, 0 bases at V and 8 bases at J, with 13 bases in the middle. Germline V gene sequence: CDR1 MNHNS, CDR2 SASEGT. The CDR3 DNA reads as TGTGCCAGCAGTGAAGCGCCAGGCTGGTTCGAAAAACTGTTTTTT. Encoded protein: CASSEAPGWFEKLFF.

This clone was observed a single time. The chain uses TRBV11-1 and TRBJ2-3, with 9 bases that match TRBD2. The CDR3 loop spans 16 amino acids. Germline-derived CDR1 and CDR2 are SGHAT and FQDESV (reference sequence). The V gene end was trimmed by 1 base and the J gene end by 1 base; junction bases not matched to a gene: 3. The CDR3 loop reads CASSLGLAGRTDTQYF. CDR3 DNA sequence: TGTGCCAGCAGCTTAGGTCTAGCGGGACGCACAGATACGCAGTATTTT.

The V and J genes are TRBV19 and TRBJ2-2; D may be TRBD1 (6 bases). The CDR3 consists of 14 residues. V shed 4 bases and J shed 5 bases, with 11 bases lying between them. CDR1 and CDR2 (germline): LNHDA, SQIVND (reference sequence). The CDR3 here is CASSNPGATGELFF. In DNA, the CDR3 is TGTGCCAGTAGTAATCCAGGGGCGACCGGGGAGCTGTTTTTT.

This clone was counted only a few times. The chain is built from TRBV5-8 and TRBJ2-7; D is unresolved. The germline V gene has CDR1 SGHTS and CDR2 YDEGEE. CDR3 length: 14 residues. V was clipped by 0 bases and J by 3 bases, with 10 bases between them. The CDR3 spells CASSLGGNLYEQYF. CDR3 DNA sequence: TGTGCCAGCAGCTTGGGCGGCAACCTCTACGAGCAGTACTTC. The entire variable domain, with the rest obtained from reference TRBV5-8 and TRBJ2-7, is as follows: EAGVTQSPTHLIKTRGQQATLRCSPISGHTSVYWYQQALGLGLQFLLWYDEGEERNRGNFPPRFSGRQFPNYSSELNVNALELEDSALYLCASSLGGNLYEQYFGPGTRLTVT.

CDR3 sequence: CASSHTGTGFYEQYF. The CDR3 DNA is TGTGCCAGCAGCCATACTGGGACAGGCTTCTACGAGCAGTACTTC. V usage is TRBV28 and J usage is TRBJ2-7; 8 bases align to TRBD1. The germline CDR1 and CDR2 sequences are MDHEN and SYDVKM. The junction had 10 bases not matched to a gene; V was cut back by 6 bases and J by 3 bases. This CDR3 has 15 residues.

The chain carries TRBV27 and TRBJ1-2; possibly TRBD1 for D (6 bases). V was clipped by 3 bases and J by 0 bases, with 8 bases between them. Per the germline V gene, CDR1 is MNHEY and CDR2 is SMNVEV (reference sequence). The CDR3 extends over 14 amino acids. The CDR3 nucleotides read TGTGCCAGCAGTTTGGGGGCCGCTAACTATGGCTACACCTTC. Translated, it gives CASSLGAANYGYTF.

J is TRBJ1-3 and V is TRBV4-1; 7 bases align to TRBD1. Germline V lookup: CDR1 MGHRA, CDR2 YSYEKL. CDR3 length: 17 residues. V shed 4 bases, J shed 2 bases, and the junction held 11 bases outside the gene matches. This CDR3 reads CASSPREGASAGNTIYF. For the CDR3, the DNA is TGCGCCAGCAGCCCCCGGGAGGGGGCCAGCGCTGGAAACACCATATATTTT.

The chain is built from TRBV5-1 and TRBJ2-1, with a weak D call TRBD2 (6 bases). Germline CDR1 reads SGHRS; CDR2 reads YFSETQ. CDR3 length: 16 residues. V was pared by 5 bases and J by 6 bases, with 21 bases between. This chain's CDR3 is CASSSTSFRRSNEQFF. The DNA for the CDR3 is TGCGCCAGCAGTTCCACTAGCTTCCGGCGGTCCAATGAGCAGTTCTTC.

Only one count was recorded for this clone. The chain links TRBV30 to TRBJ2-7, with 7 positions matching TRBD1. J lost 2 bases, V lost 5 bases, and 18 bases had no gene match. Germline assignment: CDR1 GTSNPN and CDR2 SVGIG (reference sequence). CDR3 length: 17 residues. For the CDR3, the DNA is TGTGCCTGGGGGTCTGACAACAGGGGAGTAGTGGCCTACGAGCAGTACTTC. It translates to CAWGSDNRGVVAYEQYF.

This clone was seen a handful of times. This chain links TRBV4-3 with TRBJ2-7; TRBD2 aligns across 8 bases. Trimming took 1 base from V and 4 from J; bases not matched to a gene: 6. From germline, CDR1 is LGHNA and CDR2 YSLEER. The CDR3 has 15 residues. In nucleotides, the CDR3 is TGCGCCAGCAGCCAAGCTACTAGCGGTTTATACGAGCAGTACTTC. It specifies CASSQATSGLYEQYF.

This clone came up a few times. The chain carries TRBV19 and TRBJ1-5, with 10 bases fitting TRBD1. J lost 0 bases, V lost 5 bases, and 4 bases had no gene match. The CDR3 has 16 amino acids. Germline assignment: CDR1 LNHDA and CDR2 SQIVND (reference sequence). The CDR3 nucleotides read TGTGCCAGTAGTCCTCGGACAGGGGGTAGCAATCAGCCCCAGCATTTT. Its translation is CASSPRTGGSNQPQHF.

The rearrangement links TRBV30 to TRBJ1-2, with D uncertain. Germline CDR1 and CDR2: GTSNPN and SVGIG (reference sequence). Trimming removed 2 bases from V and 4 bases from J, with 14 bases in between. This CDR3 contains 14 residues. CDR3 protein: CAWSRRPDLYGYTF. The CDR3, as DNA: TGTGCCTGGAGTCGCAGGCCCGACCTCTATGGCTACACCTTC.

The V call is TRBV4-1, the J call TRBJ2-7; 8 positions agree with TRBD2. The CDR3 covers 15 residues. Germline loops: CDR1 MGHRA, CDR2 YSYEKL. V shed 4 bases and J 2 bases; nucleotides not matched to a gene: 7. CDR3 in DNA: TGCGCCAGCAGCCTTAGGGGCGGGAGGACCTACGAGCAGTACTTC. Its translation is CASSLRGGRTYEQYF.

The V call is TRBV6-5, the J call TRBJ1-1, with 9 bases aligning to TRBD1. V gave up 2 bases and J gave up 5 bases; unmatched junction bases: 9. Germline loops: CDR1 MNHEY, CDR2 SVGAGI. The CDR3 loop spans 16 amino acids. The CDR3 is CASSYGYRGLGTEAFF. The CDR3 DNA sequence: TGTGCCAGCAGTTACGGGTACAGGGGGCTGGGGACTGAAGCTTTCTTT.

The chain carries TRBV2 and TRBJ2-1; TRBD2 aligns across 7 bases. The CDR3 covers 14 residues. V lost 6 bases to trimming and J lost 7 bases; unmatched junction nucleotides: 9. Germline CDR1 reads SNHLY; CDR2 reads FYNNEI. The CDR3 sequence is CASSWTRGVNEQFF. The CDR3, as DNA: TGTGCCAGCAGCTGGACTAGAGGAGTGAATGAGCAGTTCTTC.

This chain uses TRBV6-6 with TRBJ2-3; TRBD2 matches at 9 bases. Trimming removed 8 bases from V and 4 bases from J; junction bases left unmatched: 13. The CDR3 has 16 amino acids. Germline V gene lookup returns CDR1 MNHNY and CDR2 SVGAGI (reference sequence). CDR3 amino acids: CASERGTSLHSDTQYF. DNA of the CDR3: TGTGCCAGCGAACGAGGGACTAGCCTACACTCAGATACGCAGTATTTT.

The J gene is TRBJ2-1, the V gene TRBV9; 8 nucleotides agree with TRBD2. The CDR3 sequence is 15 residues long. J was trimmed by 7 bases and V by 0 bases; bases with no gene match: 6. In germline, CDR1 is SGDLS, CDR2 YYNGEE. The chain's CDR3 is CASSVVPSGRNEQFF. CDR3 bases: TGTGCCAGCAGCGTAGTTCCTAGCGGGCGGAATGAGCAGTTCTTC.

The chain couples TRBV23-1 to TRBJ2-1; the D gene is possibly TRBD1 (6 bases). TRBV23-1 is treated as an ORF (open reading frame) with a function not yet certain. This CDR3 contains 15 residues. Trimming left V 6 bases short and J 7 bases short, with 19 bases between. The CDR3 protein is CASRGKGPQGNEQFF. CDR3 DNA sequence: TGCGCCAGCAGGGGCAAAGGCCCTCAGGGGAATGAGCAGTTCTTC.

V and J are TRBV5-4 and TRBJ1-2; no reliable D call. The CDR3 is made up of 12 amino acids. Trimming took off 8 bases at V and 2 bases at J, with 10 bases between the two ends. Germline V CDR1 and CDR2: SGHNT, YYREEE (reference sequence). Here the CDR3 reads CASGGRNYGYTF. The DNA of the CDR3 is TGTGCCAGTGGAGGTAGGAACTATGGCTACACCTTC.

This clone was recorded a few times. The V and J genes are TRBV2 and TRBJ1-1, with D unclear. The V and J ends lost 3 bases and 7 bases respectively, with 15 bases between them. Germline V CDR1 and CDR2: SNHLY, FYNNEI. The CDR3 has 14 residues. CDR3 amino acids: CASSDSGGGNEAFF. The CDR3, as DNA: TGTGCCAGCAGTGATTCAGGAGGTGGTAATGAAGCTTTCTTT.

The chain combines TRBV5-6 with TRBJ2-2; 9 bases are a match to TRBD2. This CDR3 is built from 16 residues. The V gene's germline CDR1 is SGHDT and CDR2 YYEEEE. The J segment lost 3 bases and the V segment lost 4 bases, leaving 7 bases of the junction unmatched. The CDR3, as DNA: TGTGCCAGCAGCCCGGTGGTAGCGGGAGACACCGGGGAGCTGTTTTTT. This encodes CASSPVVAGDTGELFF.

The chain is built from TRBV7-2 and TRBJ1-5, with D unclear. In germline, CDR1 is SGHTA, CDR2 FQGNSA. The V gene lost 2 bases and the J gene lost 7 bases, with 9 bases spanning the gap. The CDR3 extends over 13 amino acids. CDR3 nucleotides: TGTGCCAGCAGCTTATCCGGGTCCCAGCCCCAGCATTTT. It codes for CASSLSGSQPQHF.

This clone was observed a handful of times. The chain uses TRBV19 and TRBJ1-2; D is unclear. V lost 2 bases and J lost 4, with 11 bases in between. This CDR3 spans 14 amino acids. Germline assignment: CDR1 LNHDA and CDR2 SQIVND (reference sequence). Written as DNA, the CDR3 is TGTGCCAGTAGTATACAAGAGGGTTCCTATGGCTACACCTTC. Amino acid sequence: CASSIQEGSYGYTF.

In this sample, this clone turned up once. V gene TRBV27 combines with J gene TRBJ2-7; perhaps TRBD2 as D (5 bases). Trimming took off 8 bases at V and 3 bases at J, with 29 bases between the two ends. Germline lookup yields CDR1 MNHEY and CDR2 SMNVEV (reference sequence). The CDR3 runs 18 residues. The CDR3 sequence is CASGAIRRDSQARYEQYF. DNA for the CDR3: TGTGCCAGCGGAGCGATCCGCCGGGATAGTCAGGCCCGCTACGAGCAGTACTTC.

This clone was observed a single time. V usage is TRBV7-8 and J usage is TRBJ2-5; no reliable D call. Deletions cut 2 bases from V and 5 bases from J, with 12 bases between. The germline gives CDR1 SGHVS, CDR2 FQNEAQ. The CDR3 loop spans 14 amino acids. The CDR3 loop is CASSLLGPRETQYF. CDR3 nucleotides: TGTGCCAGCAGCTTACTAGGCCCCCGGGAGACCCAGTACTTC.

The V and J genes are TRBV6-5 and TRBJ1-1, with unresolved D. Germline assignment: CDR1 MNHEY and CDR2 SVGAGI. Deletions cut 0 bases from V and 2 bases from J, with 13 bases between. This CDR3 is 16 amino acids long. CDR3 sequence (DNA): TGTGCCAGCAGTTACTCTTCGTGGACTTCAAACACTGAAGCTTTCTTT. Protein: CASSYSSWTSNTEAFF.